A selection of T cell receptor beta chains follows, all from one sample in a study of T-cell memory formation after mild COVID-19. TCRdb re-called the 5' RACE reads through MiXCR, storing one row per CDR3 protein. The sample has about 410,000 distinct CDR3 sequences; 20% to 30% are singletons. The sample comprised PBMCs or a T cell subset sorted from them (not recorded which). The receptors were sampled from an adult woman who had mild COVID-19 (a few samples of this study predate the infection). Cell type and time point are not known. The conserved cysteine and the conserved F or W are not part of the CDR3 here. A D gene is named only where the DNA matches it firmly. Where a row states a size, it is once, few, many or the class of an expanded clone; other rows omit it.

clone_size,v_call,d_call,cdr3_length,cdr3_aa
few,TRBV7-2,-,13,ASSLSSRWHNEQF
-,TRBV5-1,TRBD2,11,ASRGLPTDTQY
-,TRBV24-1,-,14,ATSDPDSPNTGELF
few,TRBV12-3/TRBV12-4,TRBD1,14,ASSLVQGVAKNIQY
-,TRBV6-1,-,14,ASSGLTGYSNQPQH
-,TRBV13,TRBD1,13,ASSRRGQGVYGYT
few,TRBV12-3/TRBV12-4,-,11,ASSLVDEGHRT
few,TRBV24-1,-,12,ATSSADSTDTQY
-,TRBV7-9,-,14,ASSLGAGGARTEAF
few,TRBV20-1,-,12,SARMVSGNNEQF
few,TRBV7-9,TRBD2,13,ASSTGLAGANEQY
-,TRBV6-2/TRBV6-3,TRBD2,14,ASSSSWTSGSAEQY